A selection of T cell receptor beta chains follows, all from one sample in a study of T cells in localized non-small cell lung cancer. The assay was immunoSEQ multiplex PCR, and TCRdb's table has in-frame clones only and misses some. Of tens of thousands of clones detected, 92% appear once; the ten largest clones hold 2% to 2.5%. Material: peripheral blood, obtained before any cancer treatment. These receptors originate from an older female donor with stage I lung adenocarcinoma. The CDR3 runs from the conserved cysteine through the conserved F or W. A D gene is named only where the DNA matches it firmly. For some rows the clone size is stated as once, few or many, or as a class when expanded; others skip it.

D gene: TRBD2; V gene: TRBV5-5; J gene: TRBJ2-5; clone size: .; CDR3 DNA: TGTGCCAGCAGCGACAGACTAGCGGAGACCCAGTACTTC; CDR3 protein: CASSDRLAETQYF
D gene: TRBD2; V gene: TRBV2; J gene: TRBJ2-5; clone size: .; CDR3 DNA: TGTGCCAGCAGTGAACAGAGGCTAGCGGGGGAAGAGACCCAGTACTTC; CDR3 protein: CASSEQRLAGEETQYF
D gene: TRBD1; V gene: TRBV30; J gene: TRBJ1-1; clone size: .; CDR3 DNA: TGTGCCTGGAGTGTCCCGGGACAGGGAAACACTGAAGCTTTCTTT; CDR3 protein: CAWSVPGQGNTEAFF
D gene: TRBD1; V gene: TRBV4-3; J gene: TRBJ1-4; clone size: once; CDR3 DNA: TGCGCCAGCAGCCAAACGGGGAGCAGGGGCAGGGGGCGGGCAACTAATGAAAAACTGTTTTTT; CDR3 protein: CASSQTGSRGRGRATNEKLFF
D gene: TRBD1; V gene: TRBV5-4; J gene: TRBJ1-2; clone size: .; CDR3 DNA: TGTGCCAGCAGCCCCGGGACAGGGAATGGCTACACCTTC; CDR3 protein: CASSPGTGNGYTF
D gene: .; V gene: TRBV15; J gene: TRBJ1-1; clone size: .; CDR3 DNA: TGTGCCACCAGCAGAGACCCCCGCGTCGGGGACACTGAAGCTTTCTTT; CDR3 protein: CATSRDPRVGDTEAFF
D gene: .; V gene: TRBV7-6; J gene: TRBJ2-5; clone size: .; CDR3 DNA: TGTGCCAGCAGCTCAAGACAGGCCCCGTACCAAGAGACCCAGTACTTC; CDR3 protein: CASSSRQAPYQETQYF
D gene: .; V gene: TRBV19; J gene: TRBJ1-2; clone size: .; CDR3 DNA: TGTGCCAGTAGTATTCCACTCGACTATGGCTACACCTTC; CDR3 protein: CASSIPLDYGYTF
D gene: .; V gene: TRBV6-5; J gene: TRBJ1-1; clone size: .; CDR3 DNA: TGTGCCAGCAGTCTAGCCTCTGGACGGAATGAAGAAGCTTTCTTT; CDR3 protein: CASSLASGRNEEAFF
D gene: TRBD2; V gene: TRBV10-2; J gene: TRBJ2-2; clone size: .; CDR3 DNA: TGCGCCAGCAGTGTGGCTAGCGGGGGGCTTACGAACACCGGGGAGCTGTTTTTT; CDR3 protein: CASSVASGGLTNTGELFF
D gene: TRBD2; V gene: TRBV10-2; J gene: TRBJ2-7; clone size: .; CDR3 DNA: TGCGCCAGCAGTGAGTCTGGGGGACTAGCGATCAGGTACGAGCAGTACTTC; CDR3 protein: CASSESGGLAIRYEQYF
D gene: TRBD1; V gene: TRBV19; J gene: TRBJ1-1; clone size: .; CDR3 DNA: TGTGCCAGTAGCTGGACAGGCCCGGGGGACACTGAAGCTTTCTTT; CDR3 protein: CASSWTGPGDTEAFF
D gene: .; V gene: TRBV30; J gene: TRBJ1-1; clone size: .; CDR3 DNA: TGTGCCTGTAACCGGGACCACACTGAAGCTTTCTTT; CDR3 protein: CACNRDHTEAFF
D gene: TRBD1; V gene: TRBV10-2; J gene: TRBJ2-7; clone size: .; CDR3 DNA: TGCGCCAGCAGTGAGCCGGGGACAGGGGGCGCCTACGAGCAGTACTTC; CDR3 protein: CASSEPGTGGAYEQYF
D gene: TRBD2; V gene: TRBV19; J gene: TRBJ2-1; clone size: .; CDR3 DNA: TGTGCCAGTAGTCCTACTAGCGGGGCAACGTTCAACAATGAGCAGTTCTTC; CDR3 protein: CASSPTSGATFNNEQFF
D gene: .; V gene: TRBV11-2; J gene: TRBJ2-5; clone size: .; CDR3 DNA: TGTGCCAGCAGCTTACGAGGGACGGAGGGGACCCAGTACTTC; CDR3 protein: CASSLRGTEGTQYF
D gene: TRBD1; V gene: TRBV30; J gene: TRBJ1-3; clone size: once; CDR3 DNA: TGTGCCTGGAGCCGGGACAGCGGCTCTGGAAACACCATATATTTT; CDR3 protein: CAWSRDSGSGNTIYF
D gene: TRBD2; V gene: TRBV7-2; J gene: TRBJ2-1; clone size: .; CDR3 DNA: TGTGCCAGCAGCTCTAGCGGGGGCCACAATGAGCAGTTCTTC; CDR3 protein: CASSSSGGHNEQFF
D gene: TRBD1; V gene: TRBV2; J gene: TRBJ2-5; clone size: once; CDR3 DNA: TGTGCCAGCAGGGCGGGACAGGGGTACCAAGAGACCCAGTACTTC; CDR3 protein: CASRAGQGYQETQYF
D gene: .; V gene: TRBV27; J gene: TRBJ1-5; clone size: few; CDR3 DNA: TGTGCCAGCAGCCCAGGGAGAAATCAGCCCCAGCATTTT; CDR3 protein: CASSPGRNQPQHF
D gene: TRBD2; V gene: TRBV7-9; J gene: TRBJ2-2; clone size: .; CDR3 DNA: TGTGCCAGCAGCTTAGGAGGAGCGGGGGCGTTCACCGGGGAGCTGTTTTTT; CDR3 protein: CASSLGGAGAFTGELFF
D gene: TRBD2; V gene: TRBV27; J gene: TRBJ2-1; clone size: .; CDR3 DNA: TGTGCCAGCAGTCCCCTCCTGACTAGCGGGGTGAACAATGAGCAGTTCTTC; CDR3 protein: CASSPLLTSGVNNEQFF
D gene: .; V gene: TRBV29-1; J gene: TRBJ2-7; clone size: .; CDR3 DNA: TGCAGCGGGTACAAGGGGGGCCTAACAAAATCCTACGAGCAGTACTTC; CDR3 protein: CSGYKGGLTKSYEQYF
D gene: .; V gene: TRBV5-6; J gene: TRBJ1-2; clone size: .; CDR3 DNA: TGTGCCAGCAGCTTGGTGGCAGGGAAAAGCTATGGCTACACCTTC; CDR3 protein: CASSLVAGKSYGYTF
D gene: TRBD2; V gene: TRBV28; J gene: TRBJ2-1; clone size: .; CDR3 DNA: TGTGCCAGCAAGGCGGGGGGGTACAATGAGCAGTTCTTC; CDR3 protein: CASKAGGYNEQFF
D gene: .; V gene: TRBV19; J gene: TRBJ2-1; clone size: .; CDR3 DNA: TGTGCCAGTAGTATGGGAACTAGCTTGGTTCGGAATGAGCAGTTCTTC; CDR3 protein: CASSMGTSLVRNEQFF
D gene: .; V gene: TRBV18; J gene: TRBJ1-5; clone size: .; CDR3 DNA: TGTGCCAGCTCACCTACGCTCTCTACGCCCCAGCATTTT; CDR3 protein: CASSPTLSTPQHF
D gene: TRBD1; V gene: TRBV19; J gene: TRBJ1-5; clone size: .; CDR3 DNA: TGTGCCAGTAGTAGAGGACAGGGCGGCAATCAGCCCCAGCATTTT; CDR3 protein: CASSRGQGGNQPQHF
D gene: TRBD1; V gene: TRBV18; J gene: TRBJ1-5; clone size: .; CDR3 DNA: TGTGCCAGCTCACCTTCGACAGGGAATGGTCAGCCCCAGCATTTT; CDR3 protein: CASSPSTGNGQPQHF
D gene: .; V gene: TRBV7-2; J gene: TRBJ2-3; clone size: .; CDR3 DNA: TGTGCCAGCAGCTCCCCGGGGGTCGGTACGCAGTATTTT; CDR3 protein: CASSSPGVGTQYF
D gene: .; V gene: TRBV11-3; J gene: TRBJ1-1; clone size: .; CDR3 DNA: TGTGCCAGCAGCCAACACAGTACGAACACTGAAGCTTTCTTT; CDR3 protein: CASSQHSTNTEAFF
D gene: TRBD1; V gene: TRBV5-1; J gene: TRBJ1-1; clone size: .; CDR3 DNA: TGCGCCAGCAGCTTGTTTCTGGCAGGGGGGACGAACACTGAAGCTTTCTTT; CDR3 protein: CASSLFLAGGTNTEAFF
D gene: .; V gene: TRBV19; J gene: TRBJ2-1; clone size: .; CDR3 DNA: TGTGCCAGTAGCTCCGCGGGTTACAATGAGCAGTTCTTC; CDR3 protein: CASSSAGYNEQFF
D gene: TRBD1; V gene: TRBV4-3; J gene: TRBJ1-4; clone size: .; CDR3 DNA: TGCGCCAGCAGCCAGTTCCCGGGACAGCTTAATGAAAAACTGTTTTTT; CDR3 protein: CASSQFPGQLNEKLFF
D gene: .; V gene: TRBV19; J gene: TRBJ1-5; clone size: .; CDR3 DNA: TGTGCCAGTATCCCAGGGGATGGGGGCAATCAGCCCCAGCATTTT; CDR3 protein: CASIPGDGGNQPQHF
D gene: .; V gene: TRBV7-3; J gene: TRBJ2-3; clone size: .; CDR3 DNA: TGTGCCAGCAGCTTAGGGCTAGTCGATACGCAGTATTTT; CDR3 protein: CASSLGLVDTQYF
D gene: TRBD1; V gene: TRBV18; J gene: TRBJ2-7; clone size: .; CDR3 DNA: TGTGCCAGCTCCCGGTCGCGGGACAGGGGGCAATACGAGCAGTACTTC; CDR3 protein: CASSRSRDRGQYEQYF